These T cell receptor beta chains were read from a single sample in a study of cytomegalovirus exposure and HLA in healthy donors. The table came from immunoSEQ multiplex PCR; TCRdb's copy has only in-frame clones and leaves some out. The sample's table shows some 84,000 clones. Sequenced material: PBMCs. These TCRs come from a man aged 45-65 years in good health and CMV-seronegative. CDR3s include the opening cysteine and the closing phenylalanine or tryptophan. Each record gives: V gene, J gene, D gene, CDR3 protein, CDR3 DNA. The D gene is left open where the match is weak.

>TRBV5-6|TRBJ1-4|-
CASSLRLEKLFF
TGTGCCAGCAGCTTGCGTCTTGAAAAACTGTTTTTT
>TRBV7-2|TRBJ2-1|-
CASSPGGSGYEQFF
TGTGCCAGCAGCCCAGGGGGGAGTGGGTATGAGCAGTTCTTC
>TRBV7-2|TRBJ2-1|TRBD2
CASSLAAGAYNEQFF
TGTGCCAGCAGCTTAGCCGCGGGAGCCTACAATGAGCAGTTCTTC
>TRBV4-3|TRBJ1-4|TRBD1
CASSHGKGQRTEKLFF
TGCGCCAGCAGCCACGGAAAGGGACAGAGGACCGAAAAACTGTTTTTT
>TRBV19|TRBJ1-2|TRBD1
CASTQTGTPRYGYTF
TGTGCCAGTACTCAGACAGGGACCCCCCGCTATGGCTACACCTTC
>TRBV5-5|TRBJ2-3|-
CASSLGPSSTDTQYF
TGTGCCAGCAGCTTGGGTCCCTCTAGCACAGATACGCAGTATTTT
>TRBV5-1|TRBJ2-7|-
CASSVTGSRSYEQYF
TGCGCCAGCAGCGTGACAGGTTCGCGTTCCTACGAGCAGTACTTC
>TRBV28|TRBJ1-4|-
CASSWRREKLFF
TGTGCCAGCAGTTGGAGAAGGGAAAAACTGTTTTTT
>TRBV7-8|TRBJ2-1|-
CASSLVRISSDNEQFF
TGTGCCAGCAGCTTAGTGCGGATAAGCTCCGACAATGAGCAGTTCTTC
>TRBV25-1|TRBJ2-1|-
CASSESLGYNEQFF
TGTGCCAGCAGTGAATCGCTAGGATACAATGAGCAGTTCTTC
>TRBV18|TRBJ1-1|TRBD1
CASSPDRGDTEAFF
TGTGCCAGCTCACCGGACAGGGGAGACACTGAAGCTTTCTTT
>TRBV28|TRBJ1-5|-
CASDQGQPQHF
TGTGCCAGCGACCAGGGACAGCCCCAGCATTTT
>TRBV9|TRBJ2-7|TRBD2
CASSVDGGAYEQYF
TGTGCCAGCAGCGTAGACGGGGGGGCCTACGAGCAGTACTTC
>TRBV29-1|TRBJ1-1|TRBD1
CSVAPTGGETEAFF
TGCAGCGTCGCGCCTACAGGGGGCGAAACTGAAGCTTTCTTT
>TRBV9|TRBJ1-5|-
CASSVGGLGNQPQHF
TGTGCCAGCAGCGTAGGAGGGCTCGGCAATCAGCCCCAGCATTTT
>TRBV18|TRBJ1-1|TRBD1
CASSPMGDRGLTEAFF
TGTGCCAGCTCACCGATGGGGGACAGGGGGCTAACTGAAGCTTTCTTT
>TRBV2|TRBJ2-7|-
CAGGRIEYEQYF
TGTGCCGGGGGCAGGATAGAGTACGAGCAGTACTTC
>TRBV5-4|TRBJ2-1|-
CASSFRQIHNEQFF
TGTGCCAGCAGCTTTCGACAAATCCACAATGAGCAGTTCTTC
>TRBV10-3|TRBJ1-1|TRBD1
CAIRHRGTGDSNTEAFF
TGTGCCATCAGGCATCGGGGGACAGGGGATTCGAACACTGAAGCTTTCTTT
>TRBV10-3|TRBJ1-4|-
CAIAAGNEKLFF
TGTGCCATCGCGGCCGGGAATGAAAAACTGTTTTTT
>TRBV5-1|TRBJ1-2|-
CASTRGIIETNYGYTF
TGCGCCAGCACTCGGGGGATCATAGAGACCAACTATGGCTACACCTTC
>TRBV7-3|TRBJ2-6|TRBD1
CASSLWGRGYSGANVLTF
TGTGCCAGCAGCTTATGGGGCAGGGGGTACTCTGGGGCCAACGTCCTGACTTTC
>TRBV9|TRBJ1-6|TRBD1
CASSARTGTEFSPLHF
TGTGCCAGCAGCGCGAGGACAGGGACGGAGTTTTCACCCCTCCACTTT
>TRBV28|TRBJ1-2|-
CASRTTGQIYGYTF
TGTGCCAGCAGGACGACCGGACAGATCTATGGCTACACCTTC
>TRBV6-5|TRBJ1-1|-
CASTRDSVGITEAFF
TGTGCCAGCACCAGAGACAGTGTGGGAATCACTGAAGCTTTCTTT
>TRBV7-9|TRBJ2-5|TRBD2
CASSLVSGGGETQYF
TGTGCCAGCAGCTTAGTTAGCGGGGGCGGTGAGACCCAGTACTTC
>TRBV18|TRBJ2-5|-
CASSTGQVGQETQYF
TGTGCCAGCTCGACGGGACAAGTAGGTCAAGAGACCCAGTACTTC
>TRBV4-2|TRBJ2-3|-
CASSQTRRGPTTDTQYF
TGTGCCAGCAGCCAGACTCGGCGGGGGCCAACCACAGATACGCAGTATTTT
>TRBV6-1|TRBJ1-2|-
CASRTEGVHGYTF
TGTGCCAGCAGGACGGAAGGGGTTCATGGCTACACCTTC
>TRBV28|TRBJ1-2|-
CASSIPGRGRDYGYTF
TGTGCCAGCAGTATACCCGGGAGAGGGAGAGACTATGGCTACACCTTC
>TRBV11-2|TRBJ2-5|TRBD2
CASSGEGRRGETQYF
TGTGCCAGCAGCGGGGAGGGACGCCGGGGCGAGACCCAGTACTTC
>TRBV5-6|TRBJ1-4|TRBD1
CASSSRGPGNEKLFF
TGTGCCAGCAGCTCCAGGGGGCCGGGTAATGAAAAACTGTTTTTT
>TRBV5-8|TRBJ2-4|-
CASSADSAKNIQYF
TGTGCCAGCAGCGCGGACAGTGCCAAAAACATTCAGTACTTC
>TRBV7-3|TRBJ2-5|TRBD2
CASSLGTSGFQETQYF
TGTGCCAGCAGCTTAGGGACTAGCGGCTTCCAAGAGACCCAGTACTTC
>TRBV2|TRBJ2-1|-
CASSEDWSSYNEQFF
TGTGCCAGCAGTGAAGACTGGAGCTCCTACAATGAGCAGTTCTTC
>TRBV7-8|TRBJ1-2|-
CASSLVVGISLANYGYTF
TGTGCCAGCAGCTTAGTGGTCGGGATTAGTCTCGCTAACTATGGCTACACCTTC
>TRBV5-5|TRBJ2-3|-
CASSFMFTDTQYF
TGTGCCAGCAGCTTTATGTTTACAGATACGCAGTATTTT
>TRBV30|TRBJ2-7|-
CAWSAVANEQYF
TGTGCCTGGAGTGCTGTAGCGAACGAGCAGTACTTC
>TRBV28|TRBJ1-6|-
CASNNARDMGALGYNSPLHF
TGTGCCAGCAACAACGCACGGGACATGGGAGCCCTCGGCTATAATTCCCCCCTCCACTTT
>TRBV13|TRBJ2-1|TRBD2
CASSETSNPQFF
TGTGCCAGCAGCGAGACTAGCAATCCACAGTTCTTC
>TRBV4-3|TRBJ2-2|-
CASSQDWSRGNTGELFF
TGCGCCAGCAGCCAAGATTGGAGCAGGGGTAACACCGGGGAGCTGTTTTTT
>TRBV5-6|TRBJ2-3|-
CASSWFAGSAPHTDTQYF
TGTGCCAGCAGCTGGTTTGCGGGATCGGCCCCCCACACAGATACGCAGTATTTT
>TRBV18|TRBJ1-2|-
CASSLTGNPNYGYTF
TGTGCCAGCTCTCTCACAGGAAACCCTAACTATGGCTACACCTTC
>TRBV4-1|TRBJ1-3|-
CASSHLLLRNTIYF
TGCGCCAGCAGCCACCTATTATTGAGAAACACCATATATTTT
>TRBV29-1|TRBJ2-1|-
CSVAAGALYNEQFF
TGCAGCGTTGCCGCGGGGGCCCTATACAATGAGCAGTTCTTC
>TRBV12-2|TRBJ2-7|-
CASRLAQGRDTYEQYF
TGTGCAAGTCGCTTAGCGCAGGGCAGAGACACCTACGAGCAGTACTTC
>TRBV2|TRBJ2-2|-
CASSERQVVAGELFF
TGTGCCAGCAGTGAAAGACAGGTCGTTGCCGGGGAGCTGTTTTTT
>TRBV9|TRBJ2-3|TRBD2
CASSVAASGGTSDTQYF
TGTGCCAGCAGCGTAGCGGCTAGCGGGGGTACTAGCGATACGCAGTATTTT
>TRBV5-4|TRBJ1-2|TRBD1
CASSLAERGHGYTF
TGTGCCAGCAGCTTGGCGGAAAGGGGGCATGGCTACACCTTC
>TRBV5-4|TRBJ2-2|-
CASLVAGELFF
TGTGCCAGCTTAGTCGCCGGGGAGCTGTTTTTT
>TRBV7-9|TRBJ1-3|TRBD1
CASSLPGGSGNTIYF
TGTGCCAGCAGCCTCCCAGGGGGCTCTGGAAACACCATATATTTT
>TRBV28|TRBJ2-5|-
CASYDRSYQETQYF
TGTGCCAGCTATGACAGGTCCTACCAAGAGACCCAGTACTTC